Listed below are T cell receptor beta chains from one sample, sequenced in a study of T cells in Graves' hyperthyroidism and ophthalmopathy. TCRdb analysed the multiplex PCR reads with MiXCR anew, one entry per CDR3 protein. The data hold hundreds of thousands of distinct CDR3 sequences, with about 20% observed a single time. What was sequenced was blood. All receptors derive from a middle-aged man with Graves' ophthalmopathy. The CDR3 runs from the conserved cysteine through the conserved F or W. D genes are given only for firm matches. Only part of the rows carry a size: once, few, many, or a class if the clone is expanded.

D: NA; size: few; J: TRBJ1-1; V: TRBV7-9; DNA: TGTGCCAGCAGCCCCCAACAGGGTAGTCGAGCTTTCTTT; CDR3: CASSPQQGSRAFF
D: TRBD1; size: NA; J: TRBJ1-2; V: TRBV29-1; DNA: TGCAGCGTCTCGACAGGGACGCAAGGCTACACCTTC; CDR3: CSVSTGTQGYTF
D: NA; size: few; J: TRBJ2-3; V: TRBV5-1; DNA: TGCGCCAGCAGCTTGGAGGACACCTCTAGCACAGATACGCAGTATTTT; CDR3: CASSLEDTSSTDTQYF
D: TRBD1; size: many; J: TRBJ1-2; V: TRBV2; DNA: TGTGCCAGCAGGGGACAGGGGGAGAATGGCTACACCTTC; CDR3: CASRGQGENGYTF
D: TRBD1; size: NA; J: TRBJ2-5; V: TRBV11-2; DNA: TGTGCCAGCGGATACCCCCCTACCGGGACAGGGGGACAAGAGACCCAGTACTTC; CDR3: CASGYPPTGTGGQETQYF
D: TRBD1; size: NA; J: TRBJ2-5; V: TRBV15; DNA: TGTGCCACCAGCAGAGACGATCCGACGGACAGGGGGAGGGAGACCCAGTACTTC; CDR3: CATSRDDPTDRGRETQYF
D: NA; size: NA; J: TRBJ2-6; V: TRBV29-1; DNA: TGCACCCCGGTCACCCGGGGGCGCGAGATTTTGGCCAACGTCCTGACTTTC; CDR3: CTPVTRGREILANVLTF
D: TRBD1; size: few; J: TRBJ1-1; V: TRBV5-6; DNA: TGTGCCAGCAGCATGGACAGGGCACTCACTGAAGCTTTCTTT; CDR3: CASSMDRALTEAFF
D: TRBD1; size: few; J: TRBJ2-3; V: TRBV20-1; DNA: TGCAGTGCTAGAGGAGGGACAGGGGCCACAGATACGCAGTATTTT; CDR3: CSARGGTGATDTQYF
D: NA; size: many; J: TRBJ2-7; V: TRBV20-1; DNA: TGCAGTGCGCCGACTGGCTACCGCTCCTACGAGCAGTACTTC; CDR3: CSAPTGYRSYEQYF
D: NA; size: NA; J: TRBJ2-7; V: TRBV24-1; DNA: TGTGCCACCAGTGACCCCCACGGCGGAAAGTACGAGCAGTACTTC; CDR3: CATSDPHGGKYEQYF
D: NA; size: few; J: TRBJ2-5; V: TRBV5-1; DNA: TGCGCCAGCAGCTTGGCGGCGACATCCTGGGAGACCCAGTACTTC; CDR3: CASSLAATSWETQYF
D: NA; size: many; J: TRBJ2-2; V: TRBV7-3; DNA: TGTGCCAGCAGCTTAGCGCGGACCCACGGGGAGCTGTTTTTT; CDR3: CASSLARTHGELFF
D: TRBD2; size: NA; J: TRBJ2-3; V: TRBV9; DNA: TGTGCCAGCAGTTCCAATAGCGGGACCTTGAGGGATACGCAGTATTTT; CDR3: CASSSNSGTLRDTQYF
D: NA; size: NA; J: TRBJ2-2; V: TRBV28; DNA: TGTGCCAGCAGTTTAGGCGGGATAAGAACCGGGGAGCTGTTTTTT; CDR3: CASSLGGIRTGELFF
D: TRBD1; size: NA; J: TRBJ1-1; V: TRBV12-3/TRBV12-4; DNA: TGTGCCAGCAGAGCTACAGGGGACACTGAAGCTTTCTTT; CDR3: CASRATGDTEAFF
D: NA; size: few; J: TRBJ1-6; V: TRBV6-1; DNA: TGTGCCAGCAGTGAGCGGTCTAATTCACCCCTCCACTTT; CDR3: CASSERSNSPLHF
D: NA; size: few; J: TRBJ1-1; V: TRBV5-5; DNA: TGTGCCAGCAGCTCCGGACCGTTTGGAGGTACTGAAGCTTTCTTT; CDR3: CASSSGPFGGTEAFF
D: TRBD1; size: many; J: TRBJ1-2; V: TRBV28; DNA: TGTGCCAGCTGGGGACAGGGGGCACGAGGCTACACCTTC; CDR3: CASWGQGARGYTF
D: TRBD1; size: many; J: TRBJ2-7; V: TRBV12-3/TRBV12-4; DNA: TGTGCCAGCAGTTTCCCGGGACAGTTCGGGGATCCTATCTCCTACGAGCAGTACTTC; CDR3: CASSFPGQFGDPISYEQYF
D: NA; size: few; J: TRBJ1-6; V: TRBV11-2; DNA: TGTGCCAGCAGCTTAGCGGTTGGAAGGGGTACACCCCTCCACTTT; CDR3: CASSLAVGRGTPLHF
D: NA; size: many; J: TRBJ1-1; V: TRBV3-1; DNA: TGTGCCAGCAGCCCCCGCCCGACTGCAAACACTGAAGCTTTCTTT; CDR3: CASSPRPTANTEAFF
D: NA; size: NA; J: TRBJ1-2; V: TRBV30; DNA: TGTGCCTGGGGCGGTGGAGGAGGCTACACCTTC; CDR3: CAWGGGGGYTF
D: TRBD1; size: few; J: TRBJ1-1; V: TRBV10-3; DNA: TGTGCCATCAGTGAGCCCGGGACAGGGGAGACTGAAGCTTTCTTT; CDR3: CAISEPGTGETEAFF
D: TRBD1; size: few; J: TRBJ1-4; V: TRBV12-3/TRBV12-4; DNA: TGTGCCAGCAGCTCGACCAACCGAACAGGGGGGAGGTATGAAAAACTGTTTTTT; CDR3: CASSSTNRTGGRYEKLFF
D: NA; size: NA; J: TRBJ1-1; V: TRBV20-1; DNA: TGCAGTGCTATGGGATTAGGAGGGGCTGAAGCTTTCTTT; CDR3: CSAMGLGGAEAFF
D: NA; size: many; J: TRBJ2-1; V: TRBV11-3; DNA: TGTGCCAGCAGCACGGACGCTTACAATGAGCAGTTCTTC; CDR3: CASSTDAYNEQFF
D: NA; size: many; J: TRBJ2-7; V: TRBV30; DNA: TGTGCCTGGAGTTTTACGACCTACGAGCAGTACTTC; CDR3: CAWSFTTYEQYF
D: TRBD1; size: many; J: TRBJ1-1; V: TRBV7-2; DNA: TGTGCCAGCAGCTTAGTCGGGACAGGCGAAGCTTTCTTT; CDR3: CASSLVGTGEAFF
D: NA; size: many; J: TRBJ1-1; V: TRBV11-2; DNA: TGTGCCAGCAGCCCGAGAGACATTACGAACACTGAAGCTTTCTTT; CDR3: CASSPRDITNTEAFF
D: TRBD1; size: few; J: TRBJ2-6; V: TRBV2; DNA: TGTGCCACTATAAGGTATCATGAGGGGGCGAAGTCTGGGGCCAACGTCCTGACTTTC; CDR3: CATIRYHEGAKSGANVLTF
D: NA; size: NA; J: TRBJ2-3; V: TRBV5-8; DNA: TGTGCCAGCAGCCAGGTGCATCGTGAAGATACGCAGTATTTT; CDR3: CASSQVHREDTQYF
D: NA; size: NA; J: TRBJ2-3; V: TRBV3-1; DNA: TGTGCTAGCAGCCACGGGGAGTCGGCAGATACGCAGTATTTT; CDR3: CASSHGESADTQYF
D: NA; size: NA; J: TRBJ2-5; V: TRBV7-2; DNA: TGTGCCAGCAGCCGAGGGGGGGGAGGAGAGACCCAGTACTTC; CDR3: CASSRGGGGETQYF
D: TRBD2; size: NA; J: TRBJ2-3; V: TRBV14; DNA: TGTGCCAGCAGCCAAGAACGGGGCACGGCGGGAGCTTTTGGAGATACGCAGTATTTT; CDR3: CASSQERGTAGAFGDTQYF
D: TRBD2; size: NA; J: TRBJ2-7; V: TRBV5-1; DNA: TGCGCCAACAGCACGAGGACTAGCGCCAGTGAGCAGTACTTC; CDR3: CANSTRTSASEQYF
D: NA; size: few; J: TRBJ2-2; V: TRBV6-2/TRBV6-3; DNA: TGTGCCAGCAAAAAGAACACCGGGGAGCTGTTTTTT; CDR3: CASKKNTGELFF
D: NA; size: few; J: TRBJ2-5; V: TRBV24-1; DNA: TGTGCCACCAGTGACCCGGGACGTAAACAAGAGACCCAGTACTTC; CDR3: CATSDPGRKQETQYF
D: TRBD1; size: few; J: TRBJ1-2; V: TRBV9; DNA: TGTGCCAGCAGCGCTCCTAGACAGGGTAGAAACTATGGCTACGCCTTC; CDR3: CASSAPRQGRNYGYAF
D: NA; size: many; J: TRBJ2-7; V: TRBV12-3/TRBV12-4; DNA: TGTGCCAGCAGTTTTGGAGGGACGGACTACGAGCAGTACTTC; CDR3: CASSFGGTDYEQYF
D: NA; size: many; J: TRBJ2-3; V: TRBV11-2; DNA: TGTGCCAGCAGCTTGAACCCGGGTACAGATACGCAGTATTTT; CDR3: CASSLNPGTDTQYF
D: NA; size: NA; J: TRBJ2-1; V: TRBV5-1; DNA: TGCGCCAGCAGCTCCAGACAGGTCTCCTACAATGAGCAGTTCTTC; CDR3: CASSSRQVSYNEQFF
D: NA; size: NA; J: TRBJ2-5; V: TRBV4-3; DNA: TGCGCCAGCAGCCAAGAACGCTTCCTCCAGACCCAGTACTTC; CDR3: CASSQERFLQTQYF
D: TRBD2; size: NA; J: TRBJ2-1; V: TRBV2; DNA: TGTGCCAGCAGGGCTCTAGCGGATAGATTCTACAATGAGCAGTTCTTC; CDR3: CASRALADRFYNEQFF
D: NA; size: NA; J: TRBJ2-3; V: TRBV6-1; DNA: TGTGCCAGTTCCTTTTTTGGAGATACGCAGTATTTT; CDR3: CASSFFGDTQYF
D: NA; size: few; J: TRBJ1-1; V: TRBV5-1; DNA: TGCGCCAGCAGCTTAACGACAGGACCGGGAGAAGCTTTCTTT; CDR3: CASSLTTGPGEAFF
D: NA; size: few; J: TRBJ2-7; V: TRBV5-1; DNA: TGCGCCAGCAGCTTGGTGGGCCTTGAGGGAGAGCAGTACTTC; CDR3: CASSLVGLEGEQYF
D: NA; size: many; J: TRBJ2-5; V: TRBV24-1; DNA: TGTGCCACCAGTGACCCAGGGGGGGAAGGGGAGACCCAGTACTTC; CDR3: CATSDPGGEGETQYF
D: TRBD1; size: NA; J: TRBJ2-7; V: TRBV7-9; DNA: TGTGCCAGCAGGTTAGGGGGCGGACTCACTTCCTACGAGCAGTACTTC; CDR3: CASRLGGGLTSYEQYF
D: TRBD1; size: few; J: TRBJ1-1; V: TRBV28; DNA: TGTGCCAGCAGCCCAAGGGACAGCGAGTGGGCTGAAGCTTTCTTT; CDR3: CASSPRDSEWAEAFF
D: NA; size: few; J: TRBJ2-7; V: TRBV6-1; DNA: TGTGCCAGCAGCGCCTGGACAGCGGCCCACGAGCAGTACTTC; CDR3: CASSAWTAAHEQYF
D: TRBD2; size: many; J: TRBJ2-1; V: TRBV12-3/TRBV12-4; DNA: TGTGCCAGCAGTACTAGCGGGAGGAATGAGCAGTTCTTC; CDR3: CASSTSGRNEQFF
D: NA; size: NA; J: TRBJ2-5; V: TRBV29-1; DNA: TGCAGCGCGTGGGGCAAACGCGAAGAAGGGGGTGGTGAGACCCAGTACTTC; CDR3: CSAWGKREEGGGETQYF
D: TRBD2; size: NA; J: TRBJ2-7; V: TRBV7-6; DNA: TGTGCCAGCAGCTTGCTGCGGGGGGGGTACGAGCAGTACTTC; CDR3: CASSLLRGGYEQYF
D: TRBD1; size: few; J: TRBJ1-1; V: TRBV7-2; DNA: TGTGCCAGCAGCTTACTCGCGACAGGGTACACTGAAGCTTTCTTT; CDR3: CASSLLATGYTEAFF
D: TRBD2; size: many; J: TRBJ2-2; V: TRBV30; DNA: TGTGCCTGGAGTGTACGAAGCGGGAGGGGAGGCGGGGAGCTGTTTTTT; CDR3: CAWSVRSGRGGGELFF
D: NA; size: NA; J: TRBJ2-1; V: TRBV28; DNA: TGTGCCAGCAGCATCCCTGGGGAGGCCTACAATGAGCAGTTCTTC; CDR3: CASSIPGEAYNEQFF
D: NA; size: few; J: TRBJ1-2; V: TRBV9; DNA: TGTGCCAGCAGCGTGGGACTGTCGGGGGTCTATGGCTACACCTTC; CDR3: CASSVGLSGVYGYTF
D: NA; size: NA; J: TRBJ2-2; V: TRBV6-1; DNA: TGTGCCAGCAGTGTTTTACAGACCAACACCGGGGAGCTGTTTTTT; CDR3: CASSVLQTNTGELFF